The 14 T cell receptor beta chains below all came from one sample that was sequenced in a study of beta chain features in type 1 diabetes. Investigators reverse transcribed all isolated RNA, so they sequenced expressed TCRB transcripts. Profiled with immunoSEQ multiplex PCR; TCRdb holds only in-frame clones, not every one. The sample holds around 240,000 clones, over 65% seen once. Sequencing was performed on naive CD4+ T cells from blood. Receptors were obtained from a man aged 30-40 years in good health.

V usage is TRBV30 and J usage is TRBJ2-5; TRBD2 agrees at 8 bases. The J segment lost 5 bases and the V segment lost 7 bases, leaving 15 bases of the junction unmatched. The CDR3 is 15 residues long. The germline gives CDR1 GTSNPN, CDR2 SVGIG (reference sequence). CDR3: CASLGKQRGTETQYF. As DNA, the CDR3 is TGTGCCTCCTTGGGGAAACAGCGGGGGACGGAGACCCAGTACTTC.

This clone has a handful of counts. The V call is TRBV29-1, the J call TRBJ1-5, with D perhaps TRBD1 (6 bases). This CDR3 is built from 13 residues. Germline CDR1 reads SQVTM; CDR2 reads ANQGSEA. Between the trimmed V and J ends, which lost 4 bases and 3 bases, there was a span of 10 bases. Here the CDR3 reads CSVGGQFNQPQHF. The CDR3 nucleotides read TGCAGCGTTGGGGGACAATTCAATCAGCCCCAGCATTTT.

The rearrangement links TRBV30 to TRBJ1-4; D uncertain. The germline CDR1 and CDR2 sequences are GTSNPN and SVGIG (reference sequence). The CDR3 loop spans 14 amino acids. V shed 4 bases and J shed 0 bases, with 9 bases lying between them. The CDR3 nucleotides read TGTGCCTGGAAGGCCGGCTCAACTAATGAAAAACTGTTTTTT. This translates into CAWKAGSTNEKLFF.

The CDR3 is CATSRDLAGADTQYF. CDR3 bases: TGTGCCACCAGCAGAGATCTTGCGGGGGCAGATACGCAGTATTTT. This rearrangement joins TRBV15 to TRBJ2-3; 7 positions match TRBD2. The trim removed 0 bases at V and 4 bases at J, leaving 4 bases unmatched. This CDR3 has 15 amino acids. Per germline, CDR1 LNHNV and CDR2 YYDKDF (reference sequence).

This chain joins TRBV4-3 and TRBJ1-1; TRBD1 is a possible D gene (6 bases). The CDR3 is 15 residues long. V was shortened by 4 bases and J by 0 bases, with 12 bases between the two germline ends. CDR1 LGHNA and CDR2 YSLEER come from the germline V gene. CDR3: CASSRTGTLNTEAFF. In DNA, the CDR3 is TGCGCCAGCAGCCGGACCGGGACACTGAACACTGAAGCTTTCTTT.

J is TRBJ1-1 and V is TRBV30; no definite D call. V was clipped by 2 bases and J by 1 base, with 8 bases between them. The length of the CDR3 is 13 residues. Germline assignment: CDR1 GTSNPN and CDR2 SVGIG (reference sequence). In nucleotides, the CDR3 is TGTGCCTGGAGTCCGGGAGGGAACACTGAAGCTTTCTTT. It codes for CAWSPGGNTEAFF.

The V call is TRBV29-1, the J call TRBJ2-2; TRBD1 agrees at 10 bases. CDR1 is SQVTM and CDR2 is ANQGSEA in the germline V gene. V was pared by 6 bases and J by 4 bases, with 5 bases of the junction left unmatched. This CDR3 has 14 amino acids. The CDR3 sequence is CSVRTGGITGELFF. The CDR3 DNA reads TGCAGCGTCAGGACAGGGGGAATCACCGGGGAGCTGTTTTTT.

This clone was counted a few times. This chain uses TRBV7-9 with TRBJ2-2, with D unclear. The CDR3 has 12 amino acids. In germline, CDR1 is SEHNR, CDR2 FQNEAQ (reference sequence). V lost 2 bases and J lost 11, with 9 bases in between. CDR3 sequence (DNA): TGTGCCAGCAGCTTAAAAACCGTCGAGCTGTTTTTT. Translation gives CASSLKTVELFF.

This clone has only one observation. The chain is built from TRBV29-1 and TRBJ2-1; 8 nucleotides match TRBD2. The trim removed 0 bases at V and 9 bases at J, leaving 7 bases unmatched. The CDR3 contains 14 residues. Per the germline V gene, CDR1 is SQVTM and CDR2 is ANQGSEA. The CDR3 loop reads CSVEDNSGSIEQFF. The DNA of the CDR3 is TGCAGCGTTGAAGATAACAGCGGGAGTATTGAGCAGTTCTTC.

This chain joins TRBV15 and TRBJ2-3; D is unclear. Germline V gene sequence: CDR1 LNHNV, CDR2 YYDKDF (reference sequence). Trimming stripped 0 bases from V and 3 bases from J, with 10 bases between. The CDR3 length is 15 residues. Here the CDR3 DNA reads TGTGCCACCAGCAGAGAGGGGTTGTGGACAGATACGCAGTATTTT. Encoded protein: CATSREGLWTDTQYF. Full variable domain (remainder filled in from reference TRBV15 and TRBJ2-3): DAMVIQNPRYQVTQFGKPVTLSCSQTLNHNVMYWYQQKSSQAPKLLFHYYDKDFNNEADTPDNFQSRRPNTSFCFLDIRSPGLGDTAMYLCATSREGLWTDTQYFGPGTRLTVL.

This clone was recorded once. CDR3 coding DNA: TGTGCCAGCAGCTCGGACGGGGACTCCTACAATGAGCAGTTCTTC. Translated, it gives CASSSDGDSYNEQFF. J is TRBJ2-1 and V is TRBV7-2, with a tentative D call TRBD2 (5 bases). Germline V gene data show CDR1 as SGHTA and CDR2 as FQGNSA. V was trimmed by 4 bases and J by 0 bases, leaving 10 bases between them. The CDR3 runs to 15 residues.

J is TRBJ1-2 and V is TRBV4-1; TRBD1 aligns across 10 bases. This CDR3 spans 14 amino acids. Germline assignment: CDR1 MGHRA and CDR2 YSYEKL. V shed 8 bases, J shed 6 bases, and the junction held 9 bases outside the gene matches. The CDR3 region has the DNA TGCGCCAGCGGTAGTCCGGGACAGGGGCATGGCTACACCTTC. Translated, it gives CASGSPGQGHGYTF.

The rearrangement uses TRBV7-8 and TRBJ2-3, with D possibly being TRBD1 (6 bases). Germline loops: CDR1 SGHVS, CDR2 FQNEAQ. Trimming left V 5 bases short and J 3 bases short, with 12 bases between. The CDR3 consists of 14 residues. The CDR3 DNA follows: TGTGCCAGCAGCCCGGCAAGGGGGACAGATACGCAGTATTTT. Its translation is CASSPARGTDTQYF. The whole variable domain, filled in from reference TRBV7-8 and TRBJ2-3, reads GAGVSQSPRYKVAKRGQDVALRCDPISGHVSLFWYQQALGQGPEFLTYFQNEAQLDKSGLPSDRFFAERPEGSVSTLKIQRTQQEDSAVYLCASSPARGTDTQYFGPGTRLTVL.

This rearrangement joins TRBV13 to TRBJ2-7; no definite D call. Germline V gene lookup returns CDR1 PRHDT and CDR2 FYEKMQ (reference sequence). The germline V and J ends were trimmed by 2 bases and 3 bases, with 14 bases remaining between them. This CDR3 has 15 amino acids. The CDR3 loop is CASSLKSRSYYEQYF. The DNA for the CDR3 is TGTGCCAGCAGCTTAAAGAGTCGGAGTTACTACGAGCAGTACTTC.